Presented here are 3 T cell receptor beta chains from one specimen sequenced in a study of T-cell reconstitution after alpha-beta-depleted transplantation in children. Preparation of the TCRbeta library used unique molecular identifiers. MiXCR, applied by TCRdb to the PCR reads, yields one record per CDR3 protein. The data show tens of thousands of distinct CDR3 sequences, roughly 45% seen once. The specimen was PBMCs, mostly from graft donor cells, collected 360 days after TCRalphabeta/CD19-depleted stem cell transplant. The origin of the receptors is a male patient aged 10 to 17 who had a stem cell transplant for acute lymphoblastic leukemia, so the T cells may come from the graft donor.

The chain links TRBV7-2 to TRBJ2-7; 7 bases line up with TRBD2. The germline V gene has CDR1 SGHTA and CDR2 FQGNSA. CDR3 length: 14 amino acids. V was clipped by 5 bases and J by 4 bases; unmatched bases: 8. CDR3 region: CASSPRAGEYEQYF. CDR3 DNA sequence: TGTGCCAGCAGCCCCCGGGCGGGGGAGTACGAGCAGTACTTC.

J is TRBJ1-2 and V is TRBV10-3; D remains unclear. The germline gives CDR1 ENHRY, CDR2 SYGVKD. V was pared by 7 bases and J by 5 bases, with 14 bases between. The CDR3 length is 13 residues. In DNA, the CDR3 is TGTGCCATCACCAACCGGACCTTATATGGCTACACCTTC. It codes for CAITNRTLYGYTF.

The table lists this clonotype with a few counts. This chain's CDR3 is CASSHGRINQPQHF. The CDR3 nucleotides are TGTGCCAGCAGCCACGGACGGATCAATCAGCCCCAGCATTTT. The chain employs TRBV7-8 and TRBJ1-5; D is unclear. Germline V lookup: CDR1 SGHVS, CDR2 FQNEAQ. V was pared by 5 bases and J by 3 bases, with 11 bases between. The CDR3 extends over 14 amino acids.